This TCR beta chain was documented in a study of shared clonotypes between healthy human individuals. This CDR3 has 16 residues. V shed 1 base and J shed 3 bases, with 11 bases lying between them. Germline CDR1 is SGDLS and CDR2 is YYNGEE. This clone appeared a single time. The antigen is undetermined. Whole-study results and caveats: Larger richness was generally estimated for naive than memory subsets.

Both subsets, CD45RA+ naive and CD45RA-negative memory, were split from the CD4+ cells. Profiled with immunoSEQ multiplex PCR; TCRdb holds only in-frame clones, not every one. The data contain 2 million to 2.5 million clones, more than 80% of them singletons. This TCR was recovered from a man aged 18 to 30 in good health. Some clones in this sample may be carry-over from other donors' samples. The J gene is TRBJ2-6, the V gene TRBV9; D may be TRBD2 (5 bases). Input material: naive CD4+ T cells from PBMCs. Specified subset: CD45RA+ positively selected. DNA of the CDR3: TGTGCCAGCAGCGTATTCGGGGTTAGTGGGGCCAACGTCCTGACTTTC. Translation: CASSVFGVSGANVLTF.